The 20 T cell receptor beta chains listed next were all sequenced from one sample in a study of neurological immune-mediated disorders. TCRdb redid the calling of the 5' RACE reads with MiXCR, one entry per CDR3 protein. The sample includes roughly 70,000 distinct CDR3 sequences, roughly 3.9% of them seen just once. Material: PBMCs. The receptors derive from a man aged 30-40 years with multiple sclerosis.

This clonotype was detected many times. At one end, the junction sequence differs from germline, possibly due to a read error. The V gene is TRBV12-3 or TRBV12-4, the J gene TRBJ1-5; D not certain. This CDR3 is built from 14 residues. CDR3 loop: CASSDSYSNQPQNF. DNA for the CDR3: TGTGCCAGCAGTGATAGTTATAGCAATCAGCCCCAGAATTTT.

This clonotype was observed many times. This rearrangement joins TRBV6-5 to TRBJ2-5; TRBD2 agrees at 15 bases. The germline V gene has CDR1 MNHEY and CDR2 SVGAGI. V was clipped by 2 bases and J by 2 bases; unmatched bases: 0. This CDR3 spans 16 amino acids. The CDR3 nucleotides read TGTGCCAGCAGTTACGGGACTAGCGGGGGGCAAGAGACCCAGTACTTC. Its translation is CASSYGTSGGQETQYF.

This clonotype is classed as medium-sized. V and J are TRBV5-1 and TRBJ2-2; D unclear. The CDR3 is 14 amino acids. V was clipped by 0 bases and J by 6 bases, with 9 bases between them. Germline-derived CDR1 and CDR2 are SGHRS and YFSETQ. This CDR3 reads CASSLAIGSGELFF. The DNA for the CDR3 is TGCGCCAGCAGCTTGGCCATTGGGTCCGGGGAGCTGTTTTTT.

This clonotype was counted ten times or more. Here the CDR3 reads CASSPNGHQPQHF. CDR3 sequence (DNA): TGTGCCAGCAGCCCCAACGGACATCAGCCCCAGCATTTT. The genes are TRBV7-2 and TRBJ1-5; the D is unclear. Looked up from germline, CDR1 is SGHTA and CDR2 is FQGNSA. Trimming took off 5 bases at V and 5 bases at J, with 10 bases between the two ends. The CDR3 runs 13 residues.

This clonotype has only a few counts. CDR3 in amino acids: CASSPRGGSGDTQYF. DNA for the CDR3: TGCGCCAGCAGCCCCCGGGGGGGTTCGGGAGATACGCAGTATTTT. The chain links TRBV5-1 to TRBJ2-3, with TRBD2 identical over 8 bases. This CDR3 is built from 15 residues. Per germline, CDR1 SGHRS and CDR2 YFSETQ. The V segment lost 4 bases and the J segment 5 bases; nucleotides outside the gene matches: 9.

This clonotype was picked up many times. Here the CDR3 DNA reads TGCAGCGGGTCCTCGTTAGGCACAGATACGCAGTATTTT. Translated, it gives CSGSSLGTDTQYF. This chain uses TRBV29-1 with TRBJ2-3; D remains unclear. V shed 7 bases and J shed 1 base, with 12 bases lying between them. Per the germline V gene, CDR1 is SQVTM and CDR2 is ANQGSEA. The CDR3 length is 13 residues.

This clonotype was counted many times. J is TRBJ1-3 and V is TRBV7-8; tentative D call: TRBD1 (6 bases). V lost 3 bases, J lost 2 bases, and 8 bases lay in between. The germline V gene encodes CDR1 SGHVS and CDR2 FQNEAQ. There are 14 residues in the CDR3. CDR3 in DNA: TGTGCCAGCAGCTTGACAGGACCTGGAAACACCATATATTTT. This codes for CASSLTGPGNTIYF.

This clonotype was counted many times. This sequence may be a read error, since a much larger clone differs from it by one base. The J gene is TRBJ2-1, the V gene TRBV5-5, with D hard to call. This CDR3 contains 13 residues. Germline CDR1 reads SGHKS; CDR2 reads YYEKEE (reference sequence). V lost 5 bases to trimming and J lost 3 bases, with 9 bases between them. In nucleotides, the CDR3 is TGTGCCAGCAGTTACGAAAGCTACAATGAGCAGTTCTTC. Amino acid sequence: CASSYESYNEQFF.

Many counts were recorded for this clonotype. The chain carries TRBV10-2 and TRBJ2-7; D is possibly TRBD1 (7 bases). The CDR3 spans 13 residues. In germline, CDR1 is WSHSY, CDR2 SAAADI. V lost 6 bases and J lost 3, with 12 bases in between. The CDR3 region is CASRAGQNYEQYF. CDR3 bases: TGCGCCAGCAGGGCGGGACAGAACTACGAGCAGTACTTC.

This clonotype has a count of ten or more. This sequence joins TRBV7-2 and TRBJ1-2, with D hard to call. The CDR3 runs 17 residues. V lost 1 base and J lost 3, with 18 bases in between. From germline, CDR1 is SGHTA and CDR2 FQGNSA. In nucleotides, the CDR3 is TGTGCCAGCAGCTTAGAGGGCCAGGCCAGATTAGACTATGGCTACACCTTC. This sequence encodes CASSLEGQARLDYGYTF.

This clonotype was detected ten times or more. The genes are TRBV7-9 and TRBJ2-3; D uncertain. Germline values: CDR1 SEHNR, CDR2 FQNEAQ (reference sequence). Trimming stripped 5 bases from V and 4 bases from J, with 7 bases between. The CDR3 runs 12 residues. CDR3 loop: CASSLRSDTQYF. CDR3 coding DNA: TGTGCCAGCAGCCTGCGGTCAGATACGCAGTATTTT.

This clonotype was counted at least ten times. V gene TRBV20-1 combines with J gene TRBJ2-7; 8 nucleotides line up with TRBD2. The CDR3 has 13 amino acids. V dropped 3 bases and J dropped 3; count of bases not matched to a gene: 4. Germline V lookup: CDR1 DFQATT, CDR2 SNEGSKA (reference sequence). DNA for the CDR3: TGCAGTGCTAGCGGGGGGGCCTTCTACGAGCAGTACTTC. Protein: CSASGGAFYEQYF.

This clonotype was seen ten or more times. This sequence joins TRBV27 and TRBJ1-2; maybe TRBD1 (5 bases). CDR1 is MNHEY and CDR2 is SMNVEV in the germline V gene (reference sequence). V dropped 4 bases and J dropped 2 bases, with 14 bases sitting between them. The length of the CDR3 is 15 residues. This CDR3 is CASSSPGDGNYGYTF. As DNA, the CDR3 is TGTGCCAGCAGTTCACCTGGGGACGGAAACTATGGCTACACCTTC.

This clonotype was recorded at least ten times. This rearrangement joins TRBV7-6 to TRBJ1-1; a weak D match, TRBD1 (6 bases). CDR3 length equals 16 residues. CDR1 and CDR2 (germline): SGHVS, FNYEAQ. With 4 bases removed from V and 4 bases from J, the gap between germline ends came to 19 bases. The chain's CDR3 is CASSYRPVRGSTEAFF. The CDR3 nucleotides read TGTGCCAGCAGCTACAGACCGGTGAGGGGGAGCACTGAAGCTTTCTTT.

This clonotype qualifies as medium-sized. This rearrangement joins TRBV7-9 to TRBJ2-3; TRBD2 is a possible D gene (6 bases). This CDR3 is 11 amino acids long. Trimming cost V 0 bases and J 11 bases, with 6 bases left between them. The germline CDR1 and CDR2 sequences are SEHNR and FQNEAQ (reference sequence). The CDR3, as DNA: TGTGCCAGCAGCTTAGCGGGGGGGCAGTATTTT. Translation gives CASSLAGGQYF.

Many counts were recorded for this clonotype. The chain carries TRBV10-3 and TRBJ1-1; D is ambiguous. The V end was cut by 5 bases, the J end by 0 bases, with 7 bases between. Germline values: CDR1 ENHRY, CDR2 SYGVKD. The CDR3 covers 13 residues. CDR3 coding DNA: TGTGCCATCAGTAGGGAGCTGAACACTGAAGCTTTCTTT. The encoded protein is CAISRELNTEAFF.

This clonotype was detected ten times or more. The V call is TRBV20-1, the J call TRBJ1-2, with a weak D call TRBD1 (6 bases). The CDR3 is 13 amino acids. Germline CDR1 is DFQATT and CDR2 is SNEGSKA (reference sequence). V lost 6 bases to trimming and J lost 1 base, with 12 bases between them. CDR3 bases: TGCAGTGCCCCCTCAGGGGATAACTATGGCTACACCTTC. Its translation: CSAPSGDNYGYTF.

This clonotype was picked up many times. V gene TRBV7-8 combines with J gene TRBJ1-2, with 12 nucleotides matching TRBD1. V dropped 5 bases and J dropped 4; count of bases not matched to a gene: 8. The CDR3 consists of 16 residues. The germline V gene has CDR1 SGHVS and CDR2 FQNEAQ. In DNA, the CDR3 is TGTGCCAGCAGCACCGGGACAGGGGGCCTCGCCTATGGCTACACCTTC. Translation: CASSTGTGGLAYGYTF. The whole variable domain, filled in from reference TRBV7-8 and TRBJ1-2, reads GAGVSQSPRYKVAKRGQDVALRCDPISGHVSLFWYQQALGQGPEFLTYFQNEAQLDKSGLPSDRFFAERPEGSVSTLKIQRTQQEDSAVYLCASSTGTGGLAYGYTFGSGTRLTVV.

This clonotype came up many times. V usage is TRBV4-1 and J usage is TRBJ2-1; 7 positions agree with TRBD2. The CDR3 extends over 15 amino acids. The germline V gene encodes CDR1 MGHRA and CDR2 YSYEKL. With V trimmed by 6 bases and J by 4 bases, 9 bases remained unmatched. CDR3 sequence reads: CASSIGAGEYNEQFF. The CDR3 nucleotides read TGCGCCAGCAGTATTGGGGCGGGGGAGTACAATGAGCAGTTCTTC.

Note on this clonotype: With a much larger clone just one base away, this may be a read error. The genes are TRBV20-1 and TRBJ1-5; D gene uncertain. The CDR3 loop spans 12 amino acids. Germline V gene lookup returns CDR1 DFQATT and CDR2 SNEGSKA (reference sequence). The CDR3 protein is CSATAGNHPQHF. CDR3 sequence (DNA): TGCAGTGCTACGGCAGGTAATCATCCCCAGCATTTT.